Below are 5 T cell receptor beta chains sequenced from a single sample in a study of lymphopenia after photon versus proton radiotherapy. Profiled with immunoSEQ multiplex PCR; TCRdb holds only in-frame clones, not every one. The sample records around 25,000 clones, about 92% being singletons. This specimen consisted of peripheral blood, obtained from a patient treated with photon-based radiotherapy. Receptors were obtained from a woman aged 45 to 65 with cholangiocarcinoma.

The chain links TRBV11-2 to TRBJ2-2; D is unclear. V was cut by 2 bases and J by 5 bases, with 12 bases left in between. The CDR3 loop spans 15 amino acids. Germline CDR1 SGHAT, CDR2 FQNNGV. Here the CDR3 DNA reads TGTGCCAGCAGCTTAATCTCAAGCAGGACCGGGGAGCTGTTTTTT. Its translation is CASSLISSRTGELFF.

J is TRBJ2-7 and V is TRBV14; tentative D call: TRBD2 (6 bases). The germline CDR1 and CDR2 sequences are SGHDN and FVKESK. The CDR3 consists of 13 residues. Trimming cost V 1 base and J 6 bases, with 10 bases left between them. The CDR3 coding sequence is TGTGCCAGCAGCCAAGTTGTGGGGGGCGAGCAGTACTTC. Amino acid sequence: CASSQVVGGEQYF.

This chain joins TRBV19 and TRBJ2-7; 8 nucleotides agree with TRBD1. V lost 5 bases and J lost 2; bases outside the gene matches: 11. CDR3 length: 16 residues. The V gene's germline CDR1 is LNHDA and CDR2 SQIVND (reference sequence). The chain's CDR3 is CASSGGGQVHTYEQYF. The CDR3 nucleotides read TGTGCCAGTAGTGGAGGGGGACAGGTCCATACCTACGAGCAGTACTTC.

The chain couples TRBV6-6 to TRBJ2-4; 9 bases match TRBD1. Germline lookup yields CDR1 MNHNY and CDR2 SVGAGI (reference sequence). This CDR3 is built from 14 residues. V was pared by 5 bases and J by 7 bases, with 6 bases of the junction left unmatched. The CDR3 DNA follows: TGTGCCAGCAGTCAAGGACAGGGGCTTAACATTCAGTACTTC. It encodes CASSQGQGLNIQYF.

The J gene is TRBJ2-3, the V gene TRBV5-4; D is uncertain. The CDR3 is 16 residues long. CDR1 is SGHNT, CDR2 YYREEE, per germline (reference sequence). V was shortened by 4 bases and J by 2 bases, with 17 bases between the two germline ends. As DNA, the CDR3 is TGTGCCAGCAGCCCCCCCTGGGGTCTCTCCACAGATACGCAGTATTTT. Protein product: CASSPPWGLSTDTQYF.